Each of the 9 T cell receptor beta chains below was sequenced from the same sample in a study of a mutant IDH1 vaccine in newly diagnosed glioma. Time point: week 5, during vaccination. Vaccine doses each comprised 300 ug of mutant IDH1 20-mer peptide, with topical imiquimod. Their antigens are not known. Some clones are missing from TCRdb's copy, which holds only in-frame ones; the method was immunoSEQ multiplex PCR. The sample comprises 30,000 to 35,000 clones, roughly 80% of which are singletons, and 24% rests with the top ten. The sequencing here drew on PBMCs, taken from a glioma patient whose treatment included an IDH1 peptide vaccine. The receptors originated from a man younger than 40 with glioma.

The chain is built from TRBV5-1 and TRBJ2-2; D not certain. In germline, CDR1 is SGHRS, CDR2 YFSETQ. The CDR3 has 13 amino acids. V was pared by 0 bases and J by 7 bases, with 7 bases between. The DNA of the CDR3 is TGCGCCAGCAGCTTGGAACAGCTCGGGGAGCTGTTTTTT. The encoded protein is CASSLEQLGELFF.

The chain couples TRBV2 to TRBJ2-2; 11 bases are a match to TRBD2. CDR1 SNHLY and CDR2 FYNNEI come from the germline V gene. V lost 4 bases and J lost 3; bases outside the gene matches: 1. This CDR3 comprises 15 residues. The CDR3 nucleotides read TGTGCCAGCAGTGGGACTAGCGGGTACACCGGGGAGCTGTTTTTT. Translation gives CASSGTSGYTGELFF.

The chain uses TRBV10-3 and TRBJ2-7, with TRBD2 as a possible D gene (6 bases). The length of the CDR3 is 13 residues. Germline V gives CDR1 ENHRY, CDR2 SYGVKD. V shed 10 bases and J shed 0 bases, with 13 bases lying between them. CDR3 coding DNA: TGTGCCACCCTGGGACTGAGCTCCTACGAGCAGTACTTC. Amino acids: CATLGLSSYEQYF.

This chain uses TRBV2 with TRBJ1-6; D is ambiguous. The V gene's germline CDR1 is SNHLY and CDR2 FYNNEI. This CDR3 is 13 amino acids long. This CDR3 reads CATQRTKDSPLHF. The CDR3 region has the DNA TGTGCGACCCAACGGACCAAGGATTCACCCCTCCACTTT.

In this sample, this clone turned up once. The chain uses TRBV10-3 and TRBJ2-1; the D gene is possibly TRBD2 (6 bases). Germline CDR1 ENHRY, CDR2 SYGVKD. V dropped 0 bases and J dropped 7 bases, with 10 bases sitting between them. The CDR3 length is 14 residues. CDR3 bases: TGTGCCATCAGTGAGTCTCGGGGGTCGAATGAGCAGTTCTTC. This gives the protein CAISESRGSNEQFF.

This chain joins TRBV5-1 and TRBJ1-1, with TRBD1 matching 7 bases. The CDR3 contains 14 residues. Germline V CDR1 and CDR2: SGHRS, YFSETQ. J was trimmed by 7 bases and V by 0 bases; bases with no gene match: 6. The CDR3: CASSLGQGRSEAFF. CDR3 nucleotide sequence: TGCGCCAGCAGCTTGGGACAGGGAAGGAGTGAAGCTTTCTTT. The full variable domain, rest sourced from reference TRBV5-1 and TRBJ1-1, is KAGVTQTPRYLIKTRGQQVTLSCSPISGHRSVSWYQQTPGQGLQFLFEYFSETQRNKGNFPGRFSGRQFSNSRSEMNVSTLELGDSALYLCASSLGQGRSEAFFGQGTRLTVV.

This clone was observed a handful of times. The chain links TRBV19 to TRBJ1-5; no definite D call. Germline CDR1 LNHDA, CDR2 SQIVND (reference sequence). V gave up 7 bases and J gave up 2 bases, with 6 bases separating them. This CDR3 has 12 residues. CDR3 sequence: CASTAGNQPQHF. The CDR3 DNA follows: TGTGCCAGTACCGCGGGCAATCAGCCCCAGCATTTT.

The chain is built from TRBV27 and TRBJ2-3; no definite D call. CDR3 size: 14 residues. Per germline, CDR1 MNHEY and CDR2 SMNVEV (reference sequence). Between the trimmed V and J ends, which lost 0 bases and 2 bases, there was a span of 6 bases. This chain's CDR3 is CASSLSGSTDTQYF. In nucleotides, the CDR3 is TGTGCCAGCAGTTTATCCGGGTCCACAGATACGCAGTATTTT.

The chain uses TRBV30 and TRBJ1-1, with D uncertain. Trimming left V 4 bases short and J 4 bases short, with 4 bases between. The V gene's germline CDR1 is GTSNPN and CDR2 SVGIG (reference sequence). This CDR3 is built from 10 residues. This CDR3 is CAWKRTEAFF. CDR3 bases: TGTGCCTGGAAACGCACTGAAGCTTTCTTT.